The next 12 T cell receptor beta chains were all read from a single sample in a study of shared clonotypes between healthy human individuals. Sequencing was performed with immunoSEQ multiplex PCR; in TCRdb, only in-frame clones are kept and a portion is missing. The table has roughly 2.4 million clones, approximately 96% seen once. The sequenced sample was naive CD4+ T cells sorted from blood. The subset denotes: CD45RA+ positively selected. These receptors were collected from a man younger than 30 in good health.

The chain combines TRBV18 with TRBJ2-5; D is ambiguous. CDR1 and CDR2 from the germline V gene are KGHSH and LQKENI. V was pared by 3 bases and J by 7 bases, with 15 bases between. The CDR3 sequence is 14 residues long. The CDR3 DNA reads TGTGCCAGCTCACCCGAGATATCCAAGACGACCCAGTACTTC. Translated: CASSPEISKTTQYF.

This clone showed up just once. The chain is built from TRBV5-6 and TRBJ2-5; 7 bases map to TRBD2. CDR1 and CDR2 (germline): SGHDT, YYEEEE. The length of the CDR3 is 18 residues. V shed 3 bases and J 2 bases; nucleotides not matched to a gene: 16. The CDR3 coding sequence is TGTGCCAGCAGCTCGTCCGGGACTACCAGTATAGCTCAAGAGACCCAGTACTTC. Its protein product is CASSSSGTTSIAQETQYF.

The CDR3 reads CASRRAINYGYTF. The DNA for the CDR3 is TGCGCCAGCCGGAGAGCGATTAACTATGGCTACACCTTC. The rearrangement links TRBV5-1 to TRBJ1-2; no definite D call. The CDR3 totals 13 residues. Per the germline V gene, CDR1 is SGHRS and CDR2 is YFSETQ. V was trimmed by 7 bases and J by 1 base, leaving 11 bases between them.

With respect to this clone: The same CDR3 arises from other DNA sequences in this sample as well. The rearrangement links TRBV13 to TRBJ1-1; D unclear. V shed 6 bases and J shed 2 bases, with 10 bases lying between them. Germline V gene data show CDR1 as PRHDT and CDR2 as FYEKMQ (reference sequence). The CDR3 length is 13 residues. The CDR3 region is CASSLTRNTEAFF. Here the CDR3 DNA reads TGTGCCAGCAGTCTTACCCGTAACACTGAAGCTTTCTTT.

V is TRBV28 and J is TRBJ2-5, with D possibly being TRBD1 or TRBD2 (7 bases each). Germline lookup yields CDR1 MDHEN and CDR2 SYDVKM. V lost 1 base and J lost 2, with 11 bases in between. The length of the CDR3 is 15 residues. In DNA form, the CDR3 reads TGTGCCAGCAGTTTATCCAGGGGGGGGCAAGAGACCCAGTACTTC. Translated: CASSLSRGGQETQYF. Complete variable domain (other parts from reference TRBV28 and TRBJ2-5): DVKVTQSSRYLVKRTGEKVFLECVQDMDHENMFWYRQDPGLGLRLIYFSYDVKMKEKGDIPEGYSVSREKKERFSLILESASTNQTSMYLCASSLSRGGQETQYFGPGTRLLVL.

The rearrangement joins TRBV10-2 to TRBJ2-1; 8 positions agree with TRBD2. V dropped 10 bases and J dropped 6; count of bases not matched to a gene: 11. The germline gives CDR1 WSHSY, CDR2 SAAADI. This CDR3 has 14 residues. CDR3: CATSLAGGRNEQFF. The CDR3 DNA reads TGCGCCACGTCCCTAGCGGGCGGACGCAATGAGCAGTTCTTC.

The CDR3 nucleotides are TGTGCCAGCAGCTTAGAAGGCAGGGGGGGGGAGACCCAGTACTTC. This gives the protein CASSLEGRGGETQYF. The rearrangement joins TRBV7-8 to TRBJ2-5, with D perhaps assigned TRBD1 or TRBD2 (7 bases each). The CDR3 consists of 15 residues. V was clipped by 1 base and J by 5 bases, with 14 bases between them. Germline V gene sequence: CDR1 SGHVS, CDR2 FQNEAQ.

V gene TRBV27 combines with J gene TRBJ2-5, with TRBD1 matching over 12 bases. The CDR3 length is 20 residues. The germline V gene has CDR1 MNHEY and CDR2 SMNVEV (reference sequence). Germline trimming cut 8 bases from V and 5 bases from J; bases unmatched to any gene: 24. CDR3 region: CASGTQEPGQGAPGRETQYF. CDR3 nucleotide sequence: TGTGCCAGCGGAACCCAAGAACCGGGACAGGGGGCCCCGGGTAGGGAGACCCAGTACTTC.

As DNA, the CDR3 is TGTGCCAGTAGACGCCAGGGTCCAGATAATTCACCCCTCCACTTT. It codes for CASRRQGPDNSPLHF. The chain has TRBV19 and TRBJ1-6, with a possible D match to TRBD1 (5 bases). V was trimmed by 6 bases and J by 5 bases, leaving 14 bases between them. Germline V gives CDR1 LNHDA, CDR2 SQIVND (reference sequence). This CDR3 has 15 amino acids.

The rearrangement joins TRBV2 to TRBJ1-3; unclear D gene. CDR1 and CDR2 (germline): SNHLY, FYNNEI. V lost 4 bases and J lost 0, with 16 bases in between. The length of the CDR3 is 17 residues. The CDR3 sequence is CASSALPPGHSGNTIYF. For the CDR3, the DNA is TGTGCCAGCAGTGCCCTACCCCCGGGCCACTCTGGAAACACCATATATTTT.

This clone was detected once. CDR3 in DNA: TGCGCCAGCAGTGAGTCAAGGGGCGCAACTAATGAAAAACTGTTTTTT. Its translation is CASSESRGATNEKLFF. This chain joins TRBV10-1 and TRBJ1-4; tentatively, D is TRBD1 (5 bases). The CDR3 runs 16 residues. Per the germline V gene, CDR1 is WNHNN and CDR2 is SYGVQD (reference sequence). V gave up 0 bases and J gave up 0 bases, with 8 bases separating them.

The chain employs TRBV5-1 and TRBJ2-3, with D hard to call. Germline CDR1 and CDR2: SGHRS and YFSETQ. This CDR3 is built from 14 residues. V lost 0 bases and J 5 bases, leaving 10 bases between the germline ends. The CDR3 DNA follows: TGCGCCAGCAGCTTGGGCGTTCCCCGAGATACGCAGTATTTT. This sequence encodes CASSLGVPRDTQYF. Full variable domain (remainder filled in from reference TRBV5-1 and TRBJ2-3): KAGVTQTPRYLIKTRGQQVTLSCSPISGHRSVSWYQQTPGQGLQFLFEYFSETQRNKGNFPGRFSGRQFSNSRSEMNVSTLELGDSALYLCASSLGVPRDTQYFGPGTRLTVL.